This TCR beta chain was observed in a study of T cell responses to AZD1222 COVID-19 vaccine (dated by TCRdb to the early 2020s). With regard to the full study: AZD1222 recipients given second doses at about 4 weeks or at about 12 weeks were pooled, since spike-specific TCR depth and breadth were not found to differ between the two schedules. TCR sequencing covered 230 to 250 trial participants: 207 given two doses of AZD1222 and some 25 given two doses of MenACWY control vaccine. Trial participants were enrolled into age subgroups of 18-55, 56-69 and 70-plus years, which contained about 150, 28 and 57 TCR-sequenced participants, respectively.

The label giving this sample's time point can be read as: baseline before first vaccination. The vaccinee samples were drawn from two UK trials, COV001 and COV002, one of which was a single-blind randomized controlled phase 2/3 trial testing AZD1222 (ChAdOx1 nCoV-19) in healthy adults. Trial participant PBMC samples were collected at day 0 and day 28 after the second dose for TCRbeta chain sequencing. Broad study findings and their caveats: Reportedly, close to half of the unique spike-specific TCRs recognized epitopes lying outside the regions that are mutated in the B.1.351 and B.1.1.7 variants. The 56-69-year group was small, and its depth increase did not reach significance, likely because of low power. Conclusions about previously exposed vaccinees are limited, since just a handful of AZD1222 recipients were seropositive for SARS-CoV-2 at baseline. The vaccine-associated CD4 TCRs covered the entire spike protein, and the dominant responses fell in regions 160-218 and 743-854. Because no day 14 peak-response samples were available, repertoires were characterized only after the peak T cell response. Participants were mostly white British, with more females than males. The authors suggested clonal diversity may have been underestimated. After two AZD1222 doses, both the breadth and the depth of spike-specific TCRs were significantly higher than at day 0 and than in MenACWY recipients.

A remark on this clone: Its antigen is currently not known. Per-nucleotide qualities are absent, and no much larger clonotype sits a single base away.

The CDR3 regions of human TCRbeta chains were subjected to immunosequencing. Per the source publication's procedure: TCRs in the repertoires were compared against a reference library of SARS-CoV-2-specific TCRs that had been generated with the MIRA antigen-specificity platform. Breadth was defined as the fraction of unique TCRs that were SARS-CoV-2-associated. Depth was defined as the fraction of total T cells that were SARS-CoV-2-associated. Each spike-specific TCR was assigned to its reactive spike region and to a CD4 or CD8 class using the MIRA data. Log10-transformed breadth and depth values were compared by one-way ANOVA with Sidak's multiple comparisons tests. In its TCRdb copy, this immuneACCESS table keeps in-frame sequences only and misses some clones. Where compared with another copy, unresolved V genes explain less than half of these, and the others have no known cause. The V and J calls and clone size were taken over from that table, and D and trimming were inferred from the DNA. The sample table lists 150,000 or so clones, about nine tenths of them with a count of one. Over 1.5% of the sample is in the top ten clones.

This sample comprised peripheral blood, obtained on day 0 of AZD1222 vaccination. This sequence was found in an adult in good health.

The DNA reads TGTGCCAGCAGCTATGGGGTATCCCCTAGCACAGATACGCAGTATTTT. Protein translation: CASSYGVSPSTDTQYF. Recombination linked TRBV5-6 to TRBJ2-3, with the D gene not clear enough to name. The cysteine opens and the phenylalanine closes a CDR3 of 16 amino acids. Of the read, only the CDR3 DNA is kept; its 48 bases are in frame from base 1. CDR1 and CDR2 are drawn from the germline V gene: SGHDT, YYEEEE. A distance of 14 bases separates the germline ends of V and J, which lose 3 bases and 0 bases respectively.